These T cell receptor beta chains were read from a single sample in a study of blood T cell repertoires in COVID-19. Libraries were prepared by immunoSEQ multiplex PCR; TCRdb keeps only in-frame clonotypes and omits some of them. This sample has approximately 230,000 clones, with around 83% found just once. The sequenced sample was peripheral blood. The source of these receptors is a man older than 75 with acute or convalescent COVID-19. Both conserved end residues are part of each CDR3. Fields, in order: clone size, V gene, D gene, J gene, CDR3 length, CDR3 protein, CDR3 DNA. A D gene is named only where the DNA matches it firmly. A row's size may be missing; if present it is once, few, many or a size class.

size: NA; V: TRBV2; D: TRBD2; J: TRBJ2-1; length: 14; CDR3: CASGWGLEGNEQFF; DNA: TGTGCCAGCGGTTGGGGACTAGAGGGCAATGAGCAGTTCTTC
size: NA; V: TRBV30; D: TRBD1; J: TRBJ1-2; length: 15; CDR3: CAWSFGTAFNYGYTF; DNA: TGTGCCTGGAGCTTCGGGACAGCCTTTAACTATGGCTACACCTTC
size: NA; V: TRBV3-1/TRBV3-2; D: TRBD2; J: TRBJ2-2; length: 21; CDR3: CASSQRRLAGGPSTNTGELFF; DNA: TGTGCCAGCAGCCAAAGGAGACTAGCGGGGGGCCCATCGACGAACACCGGGGAGCTGTTTTTT
size: once; V: TRBV6-6; D: NA; J: TRBJ2-2; length: 16; CDR3: CASSHGGTAKTGELFF; DNA: TGTGCCAGCAGTCACGGAGGGACAGCTAAAACCGGGGAGCTGTTTTTT
size: few; V: TRBV5-1; D: NA; J: TRBJ1-1; length: 13; CDR3: CASSLGENTEAFF; DNA: TGCGCCAGCAGCTTGGGAGAGAACACTGAAGCTTTCTTT
size: NA; V: TRBV5-1; D: TRBD1; J: TRBJ1-2; length: 15; CDR3: CASSAGTGYNYGYTF; DNA: TGCGCCAGCAGCGCCGGGACAGGGTACAACTATGGCTACACCTTC
size: NA; V: TRBV18; D: TRBD2; J: TRBJ2-3; length: 16; CDR3: CASSPLAGGSTDTQYF; DNA: TGTGCCAGCTCACCCCTAGCGGGGGGGAGCACAGATACGCAGTATTTT
size: NA; V: TRBV24-1; D: TRBD2; J: TRBJ2-7; length: 16; CDR3: CATSDGAGLGIYEQYF; DNA: TGTGCCACCAGTGATGGGGCGGGACTAGGTATATACGAGCAGTACTTC
size: NA; V: TRBV6-5; D: TRBD2; J: TRBJ2-1; length: 15; CDR3: CASSPGLGRSGEQFF; DNA: TGTGCCAGCAGTCCCGGACTAGGACGATCGGGAGAGCAGTTCTTC
size: NA; V: TRBV19; D: TRBD1; J: TRBJ1-4; length: 15; CDR3: CASSSTGTAWEKLFF; DNA: TGTGCCAGTAGTTCGACCGGGACAGCTTGGGAAAAACTGTTTTTT
size: NA; V: TRBV10-2; D: NA; J: TRBJ1-5; length: 15; CDR3: CASSERWQAGQPQHF; DNA: TGCGCCAGCAGTGAGAGGTGGCAGGCGGGTCAGCCCCAGCATTTT
size: NA; V: TRBV24-1; D: TRBD1; J: TRBJ1-4; length: 18; CDR3: CATSDSGTATSTNEKLFF; DNA: TGTGCCACCAGTGATTCGGGGACAGCAACTTCAACTAATGAAAAACTGTTTTTT
size: NA; V: TRBV28; D: TRBD1; J: TRBJ1-6; length: 17; CDR3: CASSLFSSGQHNSPLHF; DNA: TGTGCCAGCAGTTTATTTTCCTCGGGACAGCATAATTCACCCCTCCACTTT
size: NA; V: TRBV30; D: NA; J: TRBJ2-3; length: 16; CDR3: CAWSGDAGAHTDTQYF; DNA: TGTGCCTGGAGTGGAGATGCGGGGGCGCACACAGATACGCAGTATTTT
size: NA; V: TRBV11-2; D: NA; J: TRBJ1-6; length: 15; CDR3: CASSPRTASHYTLHF; DNA: TGTGCCAGCAGCCCACGGACAGCTTCGCATTATACCCTCCACTTT
size: few; V: TRBV27; D: TRBD1; J: TRBJ2-7; length: 14; CDR3: CASSPQGTVGEQYF; DNA: TGTGCCAGCAGCCCCCAAGGGACAGTGGGCGAGCAGTACTTC
size: NA; V: TRBV12-5; D: NA; J: TRBJ2-3; length: 17; CDR3: CASGLVRTHLEPDTQYF; DNA: TGTGCTAGTGGTTTGGTTCGGACTCACCTGGAGCCAGATACGCAGTATTTT
size: NA; V: TRBV19; D: TRBD2; J: TRBJ2-7; length: 15; CDR3: CASSIRTSGSHEQYF; DNA: TGTGCCAGTAGTATAAGGACTAGCGGGAGCCACGAGCAGTACTTC
size: NA; V: TRBV27; D: TRBD2; J: TRBJ2-1; length: 16; CDR3: CASSLPSGAPYNEQFF; DNA: TGTGCCAGCAGTCTCCCAAGCGGGGCCCCCTACAATGAGCAGTTCTTC
size: NA; V: TRBV5-1; D: NA; J: TRBJ1-1; length: 16; CDR3: CASSLSLFSRNTEAFF; DNA: TGCGCCAGCAGTCTTAGCCTCTTCAGTCGGAACACTGAAGCTTTCTTT
size: NA; V: TRBV19; D: NA; J: TRBJ1-3; length: 13; CDR3: CASKISMGNTIYF; DNA: TGTGCCAGCAAGATTAGCATGGGAAACACCATATATTTT
size: NA; V: TRBV18; D: NA; J: TRBJ1-2; length: 15; CDR3: CASSPRDTSNYGYTF; DNA: TGTGCCAGCTCACCCCGAGACACCTCCAACTATGGCTACACCTTC
size: NA; V: TRBV24-1; D: TRBD1; J: TRBJ2-3; length: 15; CDR3: CATSLTGVDPDTQYF; DNA: TGTGCCACCAGCCTAACAGGGGTAGATCCAGATACGCAGTATTTT
size: NA; V: TRBV6-5; D: NA; J: TRBJ1-2; length: 15; CDR3: CASSSTGSWVRGYTF; DNA: TGTGCCAGCAGCTCCACAGGGAGTTGGGTTAGAGGCTACACCTTC